This T cell receptor beta chain was found in a study of control samples from healthy donors and cancer patients. Measured with immunoSEQ multiplex PCR; TCRdb has only the in-frame clones, and not every one. The sample gives some 150,000 clones, about 94% of which show up once; approximately 14% is in the top ten. Germline V gives CDR1 SGHNT, CDR2 YYREEE (reference sequence). Trimming cost V 3 bases and J 8 bases, with 14 bases left between them. CDR3 length: 13 residues. The receptor was derived from a man aged 60-69 years with colorectal cancer. The chain combines TRBV5-4 with TRBJ1-2; D perhaps matches TRBD1 (6 bases). Sequences were obtained from PBMCs. As DNA, the CDR3 is TGTGCCAGCAGCTCTACGGGGGGCTGGGGCTACACCTTC. Protein sequence: CASSSTGGWGYTF.